Below are 17 T cell receptor beta chains sequenced from a single sample in a study of PD-L1 blockade in urothelial cancer. TCRdb keeps only in-frame clones here, not all; method: immunoSEQ multiplex PCR. The sample yields about 90,000 clones, roughly 90% seen once. The material was PBMCs, obtained around atezolizumab (anti-PD-L1) treatment. Source of these receptors: a man aged 60 to 69 with urothelial cancer.

The chain is built from TRBV28 and TRBJ2-7, with D perhaps TRBD1 (6 bases). Trimming shortened V by 8 bases and J by 1 base, and 12 bases separated the two germline ends. In germline, CDR1 is MDHEN, CDR2 SYDVKM. This CDR3 comprises 13 residues. CDR3 nucleotide sequence: TGTGCCAGCGAAAGTGGACAGTCCTACGAGCAGTACTTC. This codes for CASESGQSYEQYF.

The chain is built from TRBV14 and TRBJ2-1, with D possibly TRBD2 on 5 matching bases. V lost 3 bases, J lost 7 bases, and 22 bases lay in between. This CDR3 comprises 17 residues. From germline, CDR1 is SGHDN and CDR2 FVKESK. CDR3 in DNA: TGTGCCAGCAGCCAGGGGATACGGGGTAGGCCAACGAATGAGCAGTTCTTC. Protein product: CASSQGIRGRPTNEQFF. The full variable domain, completed using reference TRBV14 and TRBJ2-1, is EAGVTQFPSHSVIEKGQTVTLRCDPISGHDNLYWYRRVMGKEIKFLLHFVKESKQDESGMPNNRFLAERTGGTYSTLKVQPAELEDSGVYFCASSQGIRGRPTNEQFFGPGTRLTVL.

The J gene is TRBJ2-1, the V gene TRBV5-1, with a weak D call TRBD2 (5 bases). V was clipped by 4 bases and J by 10 bases, with 18 bases between them. Germline values: CDR1 SGHRS, CDR2 YFSETQ. This CDR3 region has 14 residues. This chain's CDR3 is CASSNRFRDLEQFF. In nucleotides, the CDR3 is TGCGCCAGCAGCAACAGATTCCGGGATTTAGAGCAGTTCTTC.

The chain links TRBV9 to TRBJ2-3, with D unresolved. Germline V gene lookup returns CDR1 SGDLS and CDR2 YYNGEE. The CDR3 is 15 amino acids. Trimming cost V 0 bases and J 4 bases, with 12 bases left between them. The CDR3 bases are TGTGCCAGCAGCGTAGAAGGAGTCGGCTCAGATACGCAGTATTTT. It codes for CASSVEGVGSDTQYF.

The gene calls are TRBV11-2 and TRBJ1-1; D is undetermined. The CDR3 is made up of 17 amino acids. Germline values: CDR1 SGHAT, CDR2 FQNNGV. The V gene lost 0 bases and the J gene lost 0 bases, with 14 bases spanning the gap. In nucleotides, the CDR3 is TGTGCCAGCAGCTTAGAGGCAGGCCTTATAATGAACACTGAAGCTTTCTTT. Encoded protein: CASSLEAGLIMNTEAFF.

V and J are TRBV10-3 and TRBJ2-5; D may be TRBD2 (5 bases). This CDR3 has 14 amino acids. CDR1 is ENHRY and CDR2 is SYGVKD in the germline V gene. V was trimmed by 6 bases and J by 0 bases, leaving 11 bases between them. The CDR3 region has the DNA TGTGCCATCAGAGCGGACGTAAACCAAGAGACCCAGTACTTC. The encoded protein is CAIRADVNQETQYF.

The chain uses TRBV27 and TRBJ2-1, with 13 bases aligning to TRBD2. Germline V gene lookup returns CDR1 MNHEY and CDR2 SMNVEV (reference sequence). This CDR3 is built from 20 residues. V shed 5 bases and J 3 bases; nucleotides not matched to a gene: 16. CDR3 DNA: TGTGCCAGCAGTCCAACTCCGGGACTAGCGGGGATTGCCAGCTACAATGAGCAGTTCTTC. Its translation: CASSPTPGLAGIASYNEQFF.

The gene calls are TRBV6-1 and TRBJ1-5; D perhaps matches TRBD1 (5 bases). Germline CDR1 is MNHNS and CDR2 is SASEGT. The CDR3 runs 13 residues. Trimming stripped 8 bases from V and 5 bases from J, with 13 bases between. The CDR3 DNA is TGTGCCAGCGTACGGGGGGTACATCAGCCCCAGCATTTT. It codes for CASVRGVHQPQHF.

The rearrangement joins TRBV7-2 to TRBJ2-1; 13 bases agree with TRBD2. With V trimmed by 5 bases and J by 3 bases, 4 bases remained unmatched. The CDR3 has 16 residues. From germline, CDR1 is SGHTA and CDR2 FQGNSA. The CDR3 bases are TGTGCCAGCAGCACCCGACTAGCGGGGGGCTACAATGAGCAGTTCTTC. Amino acids: CASSTRLAGGYNEQFF.

The chain links TRBV7-2 to TRBJ1-6; no clear D. This CDR3 comprises 15 residues. The germline CDR1 and CDR2 sequences are SGHTA and FQGNSA. V dropped 5 bases and J dropped 4 bases, with 12 bases sitting between them. The CDR3 reads CASSPGSGYNSPLHF. The CDR3 nucleotides read TGTGCCAGCAGCCCCGGGTCGGGATATAATTCACCCCTCCACTTT. Looking up the rest from reference TRBV7-2 and TRBJ1-6 gives the full variable domain: GAGVSQSPSNKVTEKGKDVELRCDPISGHTALYWYRQSLGQGLEFLIYFQGNSAPDKSGLPSDRFSAERTGGSVSTLTIQRTQQEDSAVYLCASSPGSGYNSPLHFGNGTRLTVT.

This clone was found a few times. The J gene is TRBJ2-7, the V gene TRBV5-5; TRBD1 aligns across 9 bases. J lost 4 bases, V lost 4 bases, and 9 bases had no gene match. The CDR3 has 15 amino acids. Germline CDR1 and CDR2: SGHKS and YYEKEE (reference sequence). This CDR3 is CASSPAGTGSYEQYF. The CDR3 region has the DNA TGTGCCAGCAGCCCCGCCGGGACAGGGTCTTACGAGCAGTACTTC. The full variable domain, in which reference TRBV5-5 and TRBJ2-7 provide the parts outside the CDR3, is DAGVTQSPTHLIKTRGQQVTLRCSPISGHKSVSWYQQVLGQGPQFIFQYYEKEERGRGNFPDRFSARQFPNYSSELNVNALLLGDSALYLCASSPAGTGSYEQYFGPGTRLTVT.

This sequence joins TRBV2 and TRBJ2-7; 8 bases are shared with TRBD1. V dropped 3 bases and J dropped 1; count of bases not matched to a gene: 11. The CDR3 is 17 amino acids. The germline gives CDR1 SNHLY, CDR2 FYNNEI. CDR3 DNA: TGTGCCAGCAGTGAGGGTCCCGGGACAGGAATTTCCTACGAGCAGTACTTC. Protein: CASSEGPGTGISYEQYF. Variable domain in full (rest from reference TRBV2 and TRBJ2-7): EPEVTQTPSHQVTQMGQEVILRCVPISNHLYFYWYRQILGQKVEFLVSFYNNEISEKSEIFDDQFSVERPDGSNFTLKIRSTKLEDSAMYFCASSEGPGTGISYEQYFGPGTRLTVT.

This chain connects TRBV9 to TRBJ1-6, with TRBD1 matching over 8 bases. Losses at the gene ends were 4 bases for V and 8 bases for J; bases not matched to a gene: 8. Germline CDR1 SGDLS, CDR2 YYNGEE. The length of the CDR3 is 15 residues. The CDR3 DNA follows: TGTGCCAGCAGCTCTCAGACAGGGGCGCATTCACCCCTCCACTTT. It specifies CASSSQTGAHSPLHF. The full variable domain, rest sourced from reference TRBV9 and TRBJ1-6, is DSGVTQTPKHLITATGQRVTLRCSPRSGDLSVYWYQQSLDQGLQFLIQYYNGEERAKGNILERFSAQQFPDLHSELNLSSLELGDSALYFCASSSQTGAHSPLHFGNGTRLTVT.

This clone appeared a few times. This rearrangement joins TRBV7-6 to TRBJ1-1; a possible D gene is TRBD1 (5 bases). This CDR3 region has 15 residues. Trimming stripped 5 bases from V and 2 bases from J, with 15 bases between. Germline CDR1 SGHVS, CDR2 FNYEAQ. The CDR3 region has the DNA TGTGCCAGCAGCCAGTCGTCAGGGTTTAACACTGAAGCTTTCTTT. Amino acid sequence: CASSQSSGFNTEAFF.

This clone was detected once. The chain couples TRBV1 to TRBJ2-2; the table's TRBD2 call for D was not verified on the DNA. TRBV1 is a documented pseudogene. The CDR3 has 15 amino acids. For the CDR3, the DNA is TGCACCAGCAGCTCCTCACTAGCGGGGGGCGGGGAGCTGTTTTTT. Translating gives CTSSSSLAGGGELFF.

The rearrangement links TRBV29-1 to TRBJ2-3; D gene ambiguous. The CDR3 spans 13 residues. V was shortened by 2 bases and J by 4 bases, with 10 bases between the two germline ends. Germline CDR1 SQVTM, CDR2 ANQGSEA. CDR3 region: CSVESPGADTQYF. The CDR3 DNA reads as TGCAGCGTTGAATCTCCGGGTGCAGATACGCAGTATTTT.

This chain joins TRBV6-1 and TRBJ1-1, with D unresolved. The CDR3 totals 18 residues. Trimming removed 0 bases from V and 0 bases from J, with 17 bases in between. Germline V gene data show CDR1 as MNHNS and CDR2 as SASEGT. DNA for the CDR3: TGTGCCAGCAGTGAAGCTTTCCCGACACCGTACATGAACACTGAAGCTTTCTTT. Translating it yields CASSEAFPTPYMNTEAFF.